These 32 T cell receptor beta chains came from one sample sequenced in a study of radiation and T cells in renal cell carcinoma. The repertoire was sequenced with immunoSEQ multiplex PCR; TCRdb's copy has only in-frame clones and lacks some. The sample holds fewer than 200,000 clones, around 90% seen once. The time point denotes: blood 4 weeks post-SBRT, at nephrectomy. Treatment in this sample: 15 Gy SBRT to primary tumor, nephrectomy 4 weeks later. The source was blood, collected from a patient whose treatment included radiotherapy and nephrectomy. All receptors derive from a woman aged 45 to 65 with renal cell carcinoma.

This chain's CDR3 is CATSREGQGNEQYF. DNA of the CDR3: TGTGCCACCAGCAGAGAGGGACAGGGGAACGAGCAGTACTTC. The gene calls are TRBV15 and TRBJ2-7; 10 bases align to TRBD1. V lost 0 bases and J lost 5; bases outside the gene matches: 1. The CDR3 sequence is 14 residues long. The V gene's germline CDR1 is LNHNV and CDR2 YYDKDF (reference sequence).

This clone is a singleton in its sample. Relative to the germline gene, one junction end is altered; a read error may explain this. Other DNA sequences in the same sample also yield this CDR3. The DNA of the CDR3 is TGTGCTAGCAGCTTAGGGGAAAACACTGAAGCTTTCTTT. This sequence encodes CASSLGENTEAFF. V gene TRBV7-7 combines with J gene TRBJ1-1; a weak D match, TRBD1 (5 bases). CDR3 size: 13 residues. CDR1 and CDR2 (germline): SSHAT, FNYEAQ (reference sequence).

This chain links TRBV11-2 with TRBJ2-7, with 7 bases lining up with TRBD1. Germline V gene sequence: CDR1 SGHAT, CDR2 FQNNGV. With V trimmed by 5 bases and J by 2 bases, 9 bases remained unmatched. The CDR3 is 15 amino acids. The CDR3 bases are TGTGCCAGCAGCCCCCGCACTCAGGGGGCCTACGAGCAGTACTTC. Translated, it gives CASSPRTQGAYEQYF.

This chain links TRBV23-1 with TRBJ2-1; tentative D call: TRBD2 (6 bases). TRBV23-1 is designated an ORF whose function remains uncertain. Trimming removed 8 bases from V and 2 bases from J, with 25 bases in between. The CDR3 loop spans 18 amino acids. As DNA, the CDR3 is TGCGCCAGCGGCCCCAGACTAGAACTCGATTCGGCCTACAATGAGCAGTTCTTC. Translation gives CASGPRLELDSAYNEQFF.

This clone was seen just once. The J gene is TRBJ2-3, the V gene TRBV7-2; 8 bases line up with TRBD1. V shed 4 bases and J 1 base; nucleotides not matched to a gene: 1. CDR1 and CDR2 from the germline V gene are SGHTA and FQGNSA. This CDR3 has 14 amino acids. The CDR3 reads CASSSRGRTDTQYF. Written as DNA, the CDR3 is TGTGCCAGCAGCTCCAGGGGGCGCACAGATACGCAGTATTTT.

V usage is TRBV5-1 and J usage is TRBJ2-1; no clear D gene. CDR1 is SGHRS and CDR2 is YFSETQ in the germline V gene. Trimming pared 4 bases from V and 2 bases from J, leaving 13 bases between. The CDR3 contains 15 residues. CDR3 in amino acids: CASSAGDRPYNEQFF. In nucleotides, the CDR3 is TGCGCCAGCAGCGCCGGAGACCGCCCCTACAATGAGCAGTTCTTC. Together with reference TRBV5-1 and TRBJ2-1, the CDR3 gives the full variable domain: KAGVTQTPRYLIKTRGQQVTLSCSPISGHRSVSWYQQTPGQGLQFLFEYFSETQRNKGNFPGRFSGRQFSNSRSEMNVSTLELGDSALYLCASSAGDRPYNEQFFGPGTRLTVL.

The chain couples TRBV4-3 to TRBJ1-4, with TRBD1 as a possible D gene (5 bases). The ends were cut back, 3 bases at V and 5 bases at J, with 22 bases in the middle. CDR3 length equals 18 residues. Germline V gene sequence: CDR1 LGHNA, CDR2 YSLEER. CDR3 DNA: TGCGCCAGCAGCCAGTGGGTTGGGACTTGGGGGGAAAATGAAAAACTGTTTTTT. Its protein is CASSQWVGTWGENEKLFF.

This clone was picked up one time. Here the CDR3 reads CSVSRVGTDTQYF. The CDR3, as DNA: TGCAGCGTTAGTCGGGTAGGCACAGATACGCAGTATTTT. V and J are TRBV29-1 and TRBJ2-3; D uncertain. This CDR3 spans 13 amino acids. Germline values: CDR1 SQVTM, CDR2 ANQGSEA. Trimming shortened V by 5 bases and J by 1 base, and 10 bases separated the two germline ends.

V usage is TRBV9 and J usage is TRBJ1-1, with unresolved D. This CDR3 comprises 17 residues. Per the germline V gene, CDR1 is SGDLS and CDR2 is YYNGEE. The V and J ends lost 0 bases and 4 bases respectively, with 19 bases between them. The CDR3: CASSVEGWRDRGTEAFF. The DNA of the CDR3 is TGTGCCAGCAGCGTAGAGGGCTGGCGGGATAGAGGCACTGAAGCTTTCTTT.

The CDR3 is CASERGGSSTDTQYF. DNA of the CDR3: TGTGCCAGCGAAAGGGGGGGCTCTAGCACAGATACGCAGTATTTT. V usage is TRBV6-1 and J usage is TRBJ2-3, with a possible D match to TRBD2 (7 bases). CDR1 and CDR2 (germline): MNHNS, SASEGT. The CDR3 length is 15 residues. V lost 8 bases, J lost 0 bases, and 15 bases lay in between.

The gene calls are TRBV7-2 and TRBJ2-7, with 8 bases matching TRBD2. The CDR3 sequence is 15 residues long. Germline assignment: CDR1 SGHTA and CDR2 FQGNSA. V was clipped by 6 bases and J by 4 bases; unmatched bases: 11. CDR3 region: CASSPAGGGEYEQYF. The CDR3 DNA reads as TGTGCCAGCAGTCCCGCGGGGGGCGGGGAGTACGAGCAGTACTTC.

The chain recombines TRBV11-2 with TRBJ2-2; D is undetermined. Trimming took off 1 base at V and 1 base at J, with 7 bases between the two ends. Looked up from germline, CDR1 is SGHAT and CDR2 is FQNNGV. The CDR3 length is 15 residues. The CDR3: CASSLGARNTGELFF. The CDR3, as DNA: TGTGCCAGCAGCTTAGGGGCGAGGAACACCGGGGAGCTGTTTTTT.

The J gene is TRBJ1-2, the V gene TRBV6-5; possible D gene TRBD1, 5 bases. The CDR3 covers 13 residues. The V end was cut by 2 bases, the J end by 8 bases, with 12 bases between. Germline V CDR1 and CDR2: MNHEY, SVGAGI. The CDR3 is CASSYLAGRGYTF. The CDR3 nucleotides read TGTGCCAGCAGTTACCTGGCAGGGCGCGGCTACACCTTC.

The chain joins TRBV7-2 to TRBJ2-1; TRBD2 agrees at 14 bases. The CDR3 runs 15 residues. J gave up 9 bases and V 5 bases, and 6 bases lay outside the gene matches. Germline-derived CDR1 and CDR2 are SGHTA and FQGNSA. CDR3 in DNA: TGTGCCAGCAGCCGACTAGCGGGGGGGCCTAGTGAGCAGTTCTTC. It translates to CASSRLAGGPSEQFF.

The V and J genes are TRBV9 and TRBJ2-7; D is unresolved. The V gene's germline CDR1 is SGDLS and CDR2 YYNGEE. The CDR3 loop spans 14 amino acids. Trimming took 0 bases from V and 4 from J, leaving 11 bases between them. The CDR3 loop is CASSVVVDAYEQYF. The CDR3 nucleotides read TGTGCCAGCAGCGTAGTAGTCGATGCTTACGAGCAGTACTTC.

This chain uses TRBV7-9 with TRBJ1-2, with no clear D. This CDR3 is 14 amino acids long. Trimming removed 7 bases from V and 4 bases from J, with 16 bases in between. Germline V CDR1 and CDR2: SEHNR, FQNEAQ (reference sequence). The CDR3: CASTSLGGFYGYTF. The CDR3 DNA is TGTGCCAGCACCTCCTTGGGCGGATTCTATGGCTACACCTTC.

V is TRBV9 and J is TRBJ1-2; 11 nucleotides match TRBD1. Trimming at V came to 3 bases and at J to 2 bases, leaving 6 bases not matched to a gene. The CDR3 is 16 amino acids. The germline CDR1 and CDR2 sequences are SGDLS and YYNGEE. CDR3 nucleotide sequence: TGTGCCAGCAGCGCAACAGGGACAGGGGGAAACTATGGCTACACCTTC. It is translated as CASSATGTGGNYGYTF.

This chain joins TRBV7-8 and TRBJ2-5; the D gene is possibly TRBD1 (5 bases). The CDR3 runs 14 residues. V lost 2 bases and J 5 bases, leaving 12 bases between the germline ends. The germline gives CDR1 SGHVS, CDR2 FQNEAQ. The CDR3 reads CASSLTRVGETQYF. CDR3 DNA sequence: TGTGCCAGCAGCTTAACCAGGGTCGGCGAGACCCAGTACTTC. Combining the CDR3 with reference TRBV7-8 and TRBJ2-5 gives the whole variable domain GAGVSQSPRYKVAKRGQDVALRCDPISGHVSLFWYQQALGQGPEFLTYFQNEAQLDKSGLPSDRFFAERPEGSVSTLKIQRTQQEDSAVYLCASSLTRVGETQYFGPGTRLLVL.

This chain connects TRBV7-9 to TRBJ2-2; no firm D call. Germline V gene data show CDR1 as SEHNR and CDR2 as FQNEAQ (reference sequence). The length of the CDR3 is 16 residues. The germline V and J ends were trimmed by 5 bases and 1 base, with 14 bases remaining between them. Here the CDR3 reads CASSPNAGVNTGELFF. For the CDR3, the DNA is TGTGCCAGCAGCCCAAATGCTGGGGTGAACACCGGGGAGCTGTTTTTT.

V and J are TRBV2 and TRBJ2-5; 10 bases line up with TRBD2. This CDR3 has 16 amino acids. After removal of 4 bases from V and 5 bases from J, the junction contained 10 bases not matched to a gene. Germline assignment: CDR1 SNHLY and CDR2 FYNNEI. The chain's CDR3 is CASSVGAGGNLETQYF. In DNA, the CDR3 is TGTGCCAGCAGTGTTGGAGCGGGGGGGAATCTGGAGACCCAGTACTTC.

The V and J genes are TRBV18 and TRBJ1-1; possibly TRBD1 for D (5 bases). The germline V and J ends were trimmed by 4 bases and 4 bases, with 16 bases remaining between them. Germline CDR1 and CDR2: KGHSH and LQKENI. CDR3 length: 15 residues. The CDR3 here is CASSLKLQGFTEAFF. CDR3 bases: TGTGCCAGCTCACTCAAACTCCAGGGTTTCACTGAAGCTTTCTTT.

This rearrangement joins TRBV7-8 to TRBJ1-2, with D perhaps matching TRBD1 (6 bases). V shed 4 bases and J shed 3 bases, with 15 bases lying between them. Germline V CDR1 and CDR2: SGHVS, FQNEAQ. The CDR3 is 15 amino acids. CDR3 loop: CASSYSLGGDYGYTF. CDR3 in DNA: TGTGCCAGCAGCTACAGCTTAGGGGGGGACTATGGCTACACCTTC. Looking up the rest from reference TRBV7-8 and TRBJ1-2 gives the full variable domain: GAGVSQSPRYKVAKRGQDVALRCDPISGHVSLFWYQQALGQGPEFLTYFQNEAQLDKSGLPSDRFFAERPEGSVSTLKIQRTQQEDSAVYLCASSYSLGGDYGYTFGSGTRLTVV.

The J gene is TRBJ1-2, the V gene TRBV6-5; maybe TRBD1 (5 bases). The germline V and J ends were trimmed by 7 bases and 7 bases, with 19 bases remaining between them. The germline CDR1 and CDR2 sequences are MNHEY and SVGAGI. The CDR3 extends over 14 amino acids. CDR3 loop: CASNQRGAAGGYTF. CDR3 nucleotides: TGTGCCAGCAACCAACGTGGGGCAGCCGGTGGCTACACCTTC.

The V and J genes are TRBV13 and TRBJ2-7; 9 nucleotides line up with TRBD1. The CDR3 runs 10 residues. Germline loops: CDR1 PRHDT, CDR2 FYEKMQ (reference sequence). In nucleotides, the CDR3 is TGTGCCAGCAGCCACCGGGACAGGGTCGTC. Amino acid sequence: CASSHRDRVV.

The CDR3 region has the DNA TGTGCCAGCAGCTTAGGTAGGGATGGGGCCAACGTCCTGACTTTC. The encoded protein is CASSLGRDGANVLTF. The chain uses TRBV7-9 and TRBJ2-6; D ambiguous. CDR1 SEHNR and CDR2 FQNEAQ come from the germline V gene (reference sequence). This CDR3 has 15 residues. V lost 1 base and J 3 bases, leaving 7 bases between the germline ends.

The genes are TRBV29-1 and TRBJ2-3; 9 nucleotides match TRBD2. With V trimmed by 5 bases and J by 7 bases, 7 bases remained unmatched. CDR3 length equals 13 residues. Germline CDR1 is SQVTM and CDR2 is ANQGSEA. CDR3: CSVSLAGYNTQYF. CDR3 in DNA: TGCAGCGTTTCGCTAGCGGGGTATAATACGCAGTATTTT.

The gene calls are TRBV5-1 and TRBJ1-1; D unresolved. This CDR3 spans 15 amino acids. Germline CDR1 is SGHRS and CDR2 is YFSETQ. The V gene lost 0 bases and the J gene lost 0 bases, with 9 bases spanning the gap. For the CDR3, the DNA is TGCGCCAGCAGCTTGGCCGGAACCCTGAACACTGAAGCTTTCTTT. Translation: CASSLAGTLNTEAFF.

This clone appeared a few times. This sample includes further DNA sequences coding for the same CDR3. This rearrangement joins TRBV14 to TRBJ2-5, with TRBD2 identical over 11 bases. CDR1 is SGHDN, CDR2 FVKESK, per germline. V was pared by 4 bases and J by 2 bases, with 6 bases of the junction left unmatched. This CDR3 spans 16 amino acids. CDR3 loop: CASSPLTSGGQETQYF. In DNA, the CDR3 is TGTGCCAGCAGCCCTTTAACTAGCGGGGGACAAGAGACCCAGTACTTC.

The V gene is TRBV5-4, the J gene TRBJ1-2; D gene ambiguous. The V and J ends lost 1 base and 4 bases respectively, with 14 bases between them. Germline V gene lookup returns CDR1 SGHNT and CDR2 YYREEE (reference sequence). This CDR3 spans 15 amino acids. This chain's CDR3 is CASSLSLSGVYGYTF. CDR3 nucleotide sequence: TGTGCCAGCAGCTTGTCACTAAGCGGAGTCTATGGCTACACCTTC.

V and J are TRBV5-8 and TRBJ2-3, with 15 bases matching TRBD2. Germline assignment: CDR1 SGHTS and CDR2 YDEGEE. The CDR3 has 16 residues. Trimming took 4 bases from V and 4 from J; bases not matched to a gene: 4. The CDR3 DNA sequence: TGTGCCAGCAGCCAACGGACTAGCGGGAGGGCAGATACGCAGTATTTT. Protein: CASSQRTSGRADTQYF.

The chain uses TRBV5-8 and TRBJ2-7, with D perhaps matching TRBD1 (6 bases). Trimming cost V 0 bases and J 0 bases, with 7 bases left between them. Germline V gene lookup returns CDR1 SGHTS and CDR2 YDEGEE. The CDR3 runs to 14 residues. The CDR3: CASSLGDNSYEQYF. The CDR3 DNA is TGTGCCAGCAGCTTGGGGGACAACTCCTACGAGCAGTACTTC.

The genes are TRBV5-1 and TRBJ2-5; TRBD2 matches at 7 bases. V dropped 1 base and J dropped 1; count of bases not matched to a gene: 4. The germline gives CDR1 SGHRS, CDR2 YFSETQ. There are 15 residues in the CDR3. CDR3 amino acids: CASSLPSGAQETQYF. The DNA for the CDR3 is TGCGCCAGCAGCTTGCCCAGCGGGGCCCAAGAGACCCAGTACTTC.